This TCR beta chain was captured by sequencing in a study of OX40 agonist ivuxolimab in advanced cancers. Across the study: Recorded diagnoses for dose-escalation patients were hepatocellular carcinoma, melanoma, renal cell or head and neck cancer. Males comprised roughly four fifths of the group, whose mean age was approximately 60 years (range about 23 to 80). Partial responses were achieved by three patients, one with hepatocellular carcinoma and two with cutaneous melanoma. Findings and limits, study-wide: Both blood CD4+ and CD8+ T cells showed clonal growth by week 6 at 0.1 to 3.0 mg/kg.

Germline V gene lookup returns CDR1 SNHLY and CDR2 FYNNEI. Unmatched junction bases numbered 10, after V lost 5 bases and J lost 6 bases. CDR3 length: 15 residues. A remark on this clone: Its antigen is as yet unknown.

Here immunoSEQ multiplex PCR was the method, and the copy in TCRdb shows in-frame clones only, minus some. The sample has tens of thousands of clones, roughly nine tenths seen once; the top ten hold 1.1%. V is TRBV2 and J is TRBJ2-3; TRBD2 agrees at 8 bases. The sequencing used CD4+ or CD8+ T cells sorted from blood, collected in a trial of the OX40 agonist ivuxolimab. This receptor was obtained from an adult with an advanced solid tumor such as melanoma, head and neck, liver or kidney cancer. CDR3 sequence: CASSSGGRQGDTQYF. Written as DNA, the CDR3 is TGTGCCAGCAGTAGCGGGGGTCGGCAGGGGGATACGCAGTATTTT.